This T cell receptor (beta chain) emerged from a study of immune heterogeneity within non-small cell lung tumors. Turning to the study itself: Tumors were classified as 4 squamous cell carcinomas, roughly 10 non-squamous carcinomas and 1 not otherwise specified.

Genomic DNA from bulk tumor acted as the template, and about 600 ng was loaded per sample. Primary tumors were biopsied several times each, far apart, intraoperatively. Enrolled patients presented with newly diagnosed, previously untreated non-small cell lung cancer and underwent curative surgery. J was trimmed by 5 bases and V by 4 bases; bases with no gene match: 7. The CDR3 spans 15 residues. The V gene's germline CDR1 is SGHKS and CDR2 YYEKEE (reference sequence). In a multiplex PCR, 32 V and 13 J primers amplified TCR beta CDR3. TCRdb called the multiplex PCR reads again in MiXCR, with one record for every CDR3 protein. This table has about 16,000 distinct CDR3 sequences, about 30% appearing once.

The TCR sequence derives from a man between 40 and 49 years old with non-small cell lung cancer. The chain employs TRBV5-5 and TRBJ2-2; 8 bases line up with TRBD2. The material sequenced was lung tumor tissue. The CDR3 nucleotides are TGTGCCAGCAGCCTCGGGGGGGGGTTGACCGGGGAGCTGTTTTTT. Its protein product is CASSLGGGLTGELFF. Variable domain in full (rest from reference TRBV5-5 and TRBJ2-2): DAGVTQSPTHLIKTRGQQVTLRCSPISGHKSVSWYQQVLGQGPQFIFQYYEKEERGRGNFPDRFSARQFPNYSSELNVNALLLGDSALYLCASSLGGGLTGELFFGEGSRLTVL.